This entry lists 26 T cell receptor beta chains sequenced from one sample in a study of T cells expressing NK-cell markers. TCRdb re-called the 5' RACE reads and catalogs CDR3 proteins one per entry, DNA excluded. Here the sample table reports 550,000 or so distinct CDR3 sequences. The material sequenced was blood T cells: a sorted CD56 or NKG2C T cell subset, CD4+ or CD8+ T cells, or bulk PBMC T cells (not recorded which). Every receptor here comes from a young man in good health.

The J gene is TRBJ2-2, the V gene TRBV18; TCRdb designates TRBD1, a call that cannot be tested without DNA. The CDR3 sequence is 16 residues long. In germline, CDR1 is KGHSH, CDR2 LQKENI. CDR3: CASSPRIGTNTGELFF.

The chain uses TRBV5-1 and TRBJ2-5; TCRdb reports TRBD2, a call that lacks DNA to check it against. CDR1 is SGHRS and CDR2 is YFSETQ in the germline V gene. The CDR3 consists of 16 residues. The CDR3 is CASSWASGRASETQYF.

This chain uses TRBV5-1 with TRBJ2-3; TCRdb's D call, TRBD1, is unchecked because there is no DNA. This CDR3 has 15 amino acids. Germline CDR1 SGHRS, CDR2 YFSETQ. CDR3: CASSLQGSETDTQYF.

The rearrangement links TRBV20-1 to TRBJ2-1. The CDR3 length is 14 residues. Germline loops: CDR1 DFQATT, CDR2 SNEGSKA (reference sequence). The CDR3 sequence: CSAKTESSYNEQFF.

The chain joins TRBV10-3 to TRBJ1-3; the D call from TCRdb, TRBD1, cannot be confirmed without DNA. CDR3 length equals 14 residues. CDR1 and CDR2 from the germline V gene are ENHRY and SYGVKD. CDR3 loop: CAADRGDSGNTIYF.

The chain joins TRBV18 to TRBJ2-1. Germline values: CDR1 KGHSH, CDR2 LQKENI. The CDR3 has 14 residues. This CDR3 reads CASSPPSRNNEQFF.

The chain has TRBV12-3 or TRBV12-4 and TRBJ1-4. The CDR3 has 14 residues. The CDR3 sequence is CASSKSWSNEKLFF.

The CDR3 is CASSPDPYSPLHF. This rearrangement joins TRBV7-7 to TRBJ1-6. The germline CDR1 and CDR2 sequences are SSHAT and FNYEAQ (reference sequence). This CDR3 is built from 13 residues.

V usage is TRBV4-2 and J usage is TRBJ2-1; TCRdb's assignment of TRBD2 cannot be checked, as there is no DNA. Germline V CDR1 and CDR2: LGHNA, YNFKEQ. This CDR3 contains 15 residues. CDR3: CASSQGFPLNSEQFF.

The J gene is TRBJ2-1, the V gene TRBV3-1; TCRdb's assignment of TRBD2 cannot be checked, as there is no DNA. The CDR3 extends over 15 amino acids. Germline V gives CDR1 LGHDT, CDR2 YNNKEL (reference sequence). CDR3 protein: CASSQGMGLLGEQFF.

The chain links TRBV6-6 to TRBJ2-7; TCRdb's D call of TRBD1 is untestable without DNA. CDR1 is MNHNY, CDR2 SVGAGI, per germline (reference sequence). This CDR3 has 12 amino acids. The CDR3 sequence: CASSTDRVEQYF.

This chain joins TRBV7-9 and TRBJ1-1; TCRdb designates TRBD1, a call that cannot be tested without DNA. CDR1 SEHNR and CDR2 FQNEAQ come from the germline V gene (reference sequence). This CDR3 is 14 amino acids long. CDR3 amino acids: CVIQSGQMNTEAFF.

The V call is TRBV7-3, the J call TRBJ2-3; the TRBD2 assignment by TCRdb is unverifiable without DNA. This CDR3 has 14 residues. Germline assignment: CDR1 SGHTA and CDR2 FQGTGA. The CDR3 sequence is CASSLGTRGDTQYF.

The chain uses TRBV5-1 and TRBJ2-7; there is no DNA to check the TCRdb D call of TRBD2. Germline lookup yields CDR1 SGHRS and CDR2 YFSETQ. This CDR3 spans 16 amino acids. CDR3 loop: CASSWSDRASSYEQYF.

The chain recombines TRBV5-1 with TRBJ1-1; TCRdb calls TRBD1, which cannot be checked without DNA. This CDR3 region has 16 residues. From germline, CDR1 is SGHRS and CDR2 YFSETQ. The CDR3 sequence is CASSIGTGSYPTEAFF. Full variable domain (rest looked up from reference TRBV5-1 and TRBJ1-1): KAGVTQTPRYLIKTRGQQVTLSCSPISGHRSVSWYQQTPGQGLQFLFEYFSETQRNKGNFPGRFSGRQFSNSRSEMNVSTLELGDSALYLCASSIGTGSYPTEAFFGQGTRLTVV.

The V call is TRBV11-2, the J call TRBJ2-3; absent DNA, TCRdb's TRBD1 call cannot be checked. The CDR3 covers 13 residues. In germline, CDR1 is SGHAT, CDR2 FQNNGV. The CDR3 reads CASGDGYTDTQYF.

The genes are TRBV2 and TRBJ1-2. CDR1 and CDR2 (germline): SNHLY, FYNNEI. The CDR3 runs to 14 residues. The CDR3: CASVLSGLSYGYTF.

Here the CDR3 reads CASSLEGANNEQFF. The chain joins TRBV7-9 to TRBJ2-1. The CDR3 length is 14 residues. Germline values: CDR1 SEHNR, CDR2 FQNEAQ (reference sequence). The whole variable domain, remainder taken from reference TRBV7-9 and TRBJ2-1, is DTGVSQNPRHKITKRGQNVTFRCDPISEHNRLYWYRQTLGQGPEFLTYFQNEAQLEKSRLLSDRFSAERPKGSFSTLEIQRTEQGDSAMYLCASSLEGANNEQFFGPGTRLTVL.

The chain carries TRBV6-5 and TRBJ2-5; no DNA is available, so the TRBD2 call from TCRdb remains unchecked. This CDR3 has 15 amino acids. The V gene's germline CDR1 is MNHEY and CDR2 SVGAGI. The CDR3 sequence: CASSYSAGEGETQYF.

This chain joins TRBV10-3 and TRBJ2-7. The CDR3 is 12 residues long. Germline V gives CDR1 ENHRY, CDR2 SYGVKD. CDR3 in amino acids: CAIKTDSYEQYF.

The genes are TRBV6-2 or TRBV6-3 and TRBJ2-1; the TRBD2 assignment by TCRdb is unverifiable without DNA. Germline V CDR1 and CDR2: MNHEY, SVGEGT. CDR3 length: 15 amino acids. The chain's CDR3 is CASALTSGNTIEQFF.

The CDR3 loop reads CASSLLGLAGSWQFF. The chain couples TRBV27 to TRBJ2-1; TCRdb designates TRBD2, a call that cannot be tested without DNA. The CDR3 sequence is 15 residues long. Germline CDR1 reads MNHEY; CDR2 reads SMNVEV (reference sequence).

The chain couples TRBV5-5 to TRBJ2-7; TCRdb calls TRBD2, which cannot be checked without DNA. Germline V gene lookup returns CDR1 SGHKS and CDR2 YYEKEE (reference sequence). This CDR3 contains 14 residues. The CDR3 reads CASSPSPSEVEQYF.

J is TRBJ2-7 and V is TRBV3-1. Looked up from germline, CDR1 is LGHDT and CDR2 is YNNKEL (reference sequence). The CDR3 sequence is 15 residues long. The CDR3 protein is CASSQGTLSSYEQYF.

The CDR3 region is CASSQRQTNEKLFF. The chain carries TRBV4-3 and TRBJ1-4. Germline V gene lookup returns CDR1 LGHNA and CDR2 YSLEER. The CDR3 is 14 amino acids.

The chain couples TRBV5-1 to TRBJ2-2; TCRdb lists TRBD1, though no DNA is available to test this call. CDR1 is SGHRS and CDR2 is YFSETQ in the germline V gene. The CDR3 sequence is 16 residues long. CDR3 loop: CASSPRDIGFPGELFF.